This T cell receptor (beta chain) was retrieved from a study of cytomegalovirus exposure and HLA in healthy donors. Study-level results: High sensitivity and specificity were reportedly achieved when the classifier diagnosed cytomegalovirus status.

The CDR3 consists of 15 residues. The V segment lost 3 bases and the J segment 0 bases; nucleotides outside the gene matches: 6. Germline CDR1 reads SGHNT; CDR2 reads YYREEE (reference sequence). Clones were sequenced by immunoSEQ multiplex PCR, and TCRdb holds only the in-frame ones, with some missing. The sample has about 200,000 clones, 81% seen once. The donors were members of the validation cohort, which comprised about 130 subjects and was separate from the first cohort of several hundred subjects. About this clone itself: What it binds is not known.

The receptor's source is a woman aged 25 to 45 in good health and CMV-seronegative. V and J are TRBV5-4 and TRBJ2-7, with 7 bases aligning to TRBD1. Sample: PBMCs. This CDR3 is CASSSVGTASYEQYF. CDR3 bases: TGTGCCAGCAGCTCCGTCGGGACAGCCTCCTACGAGCAGTACTTC.